One T cell receptor beta chain is described in this entry. Its specific antigen is unknown. Per-base quality was not reported, and no clone a single base away is much larger than it. These data originate in a study of Ad26.COV2.S vaccination and SARS-CoV-2 variants (dated by TCRdb to the early 2020s). A note on the overall study: Donors in the vaccine arm were drawn from COV1001, a multicentre, randomized, double-blind, placebo-controlled phase I-IIa trial testing Ad26.COV2.S in healthy adults. Ad26.COV2.S was given intramuscularly at 5x10^10 or 1x10^11 viral particles, as a single shot or as two shots 56 days apart. Sequencing of the TCRbeta repertoire served to evaluate the specificity and breadth of SARS-CoV-2-reactive T cell receptors following Ad26.COV2.S vaccination. The TCR-sequenced set comprised roughly 30 samples: approximately 20 Ad26.COV2.S vaccine recipients, 5 placebo recipients and 8 SARS-CoV-2 convalescent individuals. Trial participants were randomized into five groups of five, in which low-dose or high-dose Ad26.COV2.S was given once or twice, or placebo was given on both occasions. Investigators remained blinded to trial group allocation during experiments and outcome assessment. Study-wide conclusions, independent of this receptor: Substantial breadth of spike-specific CD8+ and CD4+ T cell responses was reported after vaccination. Ad26.COV2.S recipients had higher spike-specific TCR breadth than placebo recipients (P = 0.0014). The study was not powered to compare responses between vaccine doses or regimens. Non-spike TCR breadth was comparable between vaccine and placebo recipients, consistent with the vaccine containing only spike. The authors noted that the TCR breadth and depth analyses may have underestimated total T cell responses.

According to the study, the label for this sample's treatment or condition signals: some 20 received Ad26.COV2.S at low or high dose, single or two shots; about 5 received placebo; per-sample allocation not given. For vaccine and placebo recipients, the sequenced repertoires came from samples collected on day 63 after the first injection. Between 29 July and 7 August 2020, Cohort 1b enrolled around 24 adults aged 18-55 years at one site in Boston, USA. Ad26.COV2.S consisted of a replication-incompetent adenovirus type 26 vector by which a prefusion-stabilized SARS-CoV-2 spike protein from the original Wuhan strain was expressed. TCRbeta CDR3 regions were sequenced with the immunoSEQ Assay. After extraction, genomic DNA underwent amplification by bias-controlled multiplex PCR, followed by high-throughput sequencing. On the study's bioinformatics: To quantify the absolute abundance of every unique TCRbeta CDR3 region, sequences were collapsed and filtered. Usable DNA was measured by amplifying reference genes present in all nucleated cells, and TCRbeta template counts were normalized to that usable DNA to estimate T cell fraction. Repertoire TCRs were annotated as SARS-CoV-2-specific when V gene, CDR3 amino acid sequence and J gene were exactly matched to a known reactive TCR set. The reference SARS-CoV-2 TCR set was derived from MIRA and filtered for enrichment in COVID-19-positive ImmuneCODE repertoires, a step that removed public or cross-reactive TCRs. Using the MIRA antigens, annotated TCRs were further analysed by specific ORF or by position within an ORF. Depth was the summed frequency of annotated unique rearrangements, while breadth was defined as annotated unique rearrangements over total unique productive rearrangements. TCR breadth was compared between groups using two-sided Wilcoxon rank-sum tests. The table comes from immuneACCESS by way of TCRdb, which keeps in-frame sequences with V and J called. Part of the clones is missing from these tables; in studies checked, under half for an unresolved V gene and the rest for unknown reasons. For V, J and clone size, that table is used; D and trimming come from the DNA. This sample gives 300,000 to 350,000 clones in total; around nine tenths of them show up just once. The top ten constitute approximately 11% of the sample.

A distance of 10 bases separates the germline ends of V and J, which lose 4 bases and 3 bases respectively. Reading from cysteine to phenylalanine, the CDR3 counts 13 amino acids. The read is trimmed to its CDR3 DNA, 39 bases read in frame from base 1. CDR1 and CDR2 were assigned from the germline V gene as MNHEY and SVGEGT. The clonotype comes from a person between 18 and 65 years old who received the Ad26.COV2.S COVID-19 vaccine or a placebo. Recombination connected TRBV6-2 or TRBV6-3 to TRBJ2-7, and TRBD2 may be the D gene, going by 6 matching bases. The sample in question was peripheral blood, obtained in a trial of Ad26.COV2.S vaccine versus placebo. In nucleotides, the sequence is TGTGCCAGCAGTTTCGGAGGGGTCTACGAGCAGTACTTC. Its product reads: CASSFGGVYEQYF.